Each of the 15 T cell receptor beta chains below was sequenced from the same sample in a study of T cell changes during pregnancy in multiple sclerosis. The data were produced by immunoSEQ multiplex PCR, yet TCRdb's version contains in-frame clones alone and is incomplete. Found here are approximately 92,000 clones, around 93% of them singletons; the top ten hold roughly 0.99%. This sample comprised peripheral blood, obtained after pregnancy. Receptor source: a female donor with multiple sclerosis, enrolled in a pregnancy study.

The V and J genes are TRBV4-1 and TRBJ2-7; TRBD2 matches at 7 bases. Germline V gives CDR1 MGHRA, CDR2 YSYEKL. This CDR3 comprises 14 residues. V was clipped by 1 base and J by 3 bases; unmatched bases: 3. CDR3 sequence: CASSQGASGYEQYF. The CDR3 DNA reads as TGCGCCAGCAGCCAAGGGGCTAGCGGCTACGAGCAGTACTTC.

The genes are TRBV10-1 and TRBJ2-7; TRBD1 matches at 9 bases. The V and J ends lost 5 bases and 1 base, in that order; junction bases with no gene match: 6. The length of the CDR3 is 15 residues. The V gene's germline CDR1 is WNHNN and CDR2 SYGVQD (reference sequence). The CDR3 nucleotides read TGCGCCAGCAGTTCTGCGGGGACAGGGTCCTACGAGCAGTACTTC. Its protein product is CASSSAGTGSYEQYF.

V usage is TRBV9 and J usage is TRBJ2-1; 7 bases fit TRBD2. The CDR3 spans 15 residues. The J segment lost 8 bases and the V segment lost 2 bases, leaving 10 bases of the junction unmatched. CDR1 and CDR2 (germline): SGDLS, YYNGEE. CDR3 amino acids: CASSVVAGPRDEQFF. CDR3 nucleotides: TGTGCCAGCAGCGTGGTAGCGGGTCCCAGAGATGAGCAGTTCTTC.

The chain's CDR3 is CAYQPGTSVYNEQFF. The CDR3 nucleotides are TGTGCCTACCAACCCGGGACTAGCGTATACAATGAGCAGTTCTTC. The chain carries TRBV30 and TRBJ2-1; TRBD2 agrees at 10 bases. V lost 7 bases and J lost 4; bases outside the gene matches: 10. CDR1 and CDR2 from the germline V gene are GTSNPN and SVGIG (reference sequence). The CDR3 is 15 residues long.

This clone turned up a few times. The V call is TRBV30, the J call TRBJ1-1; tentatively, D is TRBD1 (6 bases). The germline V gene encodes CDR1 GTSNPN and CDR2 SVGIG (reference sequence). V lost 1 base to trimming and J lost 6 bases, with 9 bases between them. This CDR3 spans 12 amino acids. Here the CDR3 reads CAWSAGVPEAFF. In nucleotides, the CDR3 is TGTGCCTGGAGTGCAGGGGTTCCTGAAGCTTTCTTT.

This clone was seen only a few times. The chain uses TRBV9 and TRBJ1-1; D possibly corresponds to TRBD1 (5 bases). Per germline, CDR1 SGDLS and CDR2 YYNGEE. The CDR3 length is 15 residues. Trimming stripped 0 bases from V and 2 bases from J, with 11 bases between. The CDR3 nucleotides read TGTGCCAGCAGCGTAGGGGTGACAGTTAACACTGAAGCTTTCTTT. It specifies CASSVGVTVNTEAFF.

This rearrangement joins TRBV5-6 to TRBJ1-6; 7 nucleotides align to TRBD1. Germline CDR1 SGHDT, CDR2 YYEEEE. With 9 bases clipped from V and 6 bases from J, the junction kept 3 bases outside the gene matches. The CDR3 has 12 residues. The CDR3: CATRQGNSPLHF. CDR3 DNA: TGTGCCACTCGACAGGGTAATTCACCCCTCCACTTT.

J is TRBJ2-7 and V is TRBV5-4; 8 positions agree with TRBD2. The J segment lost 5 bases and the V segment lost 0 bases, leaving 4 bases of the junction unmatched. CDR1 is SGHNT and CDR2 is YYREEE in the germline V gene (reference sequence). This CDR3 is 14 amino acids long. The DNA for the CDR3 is TGTGCCAGCAGCTTGGCCGGGAGGGTCCACGAGCAGTACTTC. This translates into CASSLAGRVHEQYF.

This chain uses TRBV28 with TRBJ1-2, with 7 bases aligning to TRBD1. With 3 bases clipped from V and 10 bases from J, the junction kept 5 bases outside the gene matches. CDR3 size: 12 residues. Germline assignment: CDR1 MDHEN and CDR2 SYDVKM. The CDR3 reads CASSLSDRNYTF. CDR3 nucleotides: TGTGCCAGCAGTTTGTCGGACAGGAACTACACCTTC.

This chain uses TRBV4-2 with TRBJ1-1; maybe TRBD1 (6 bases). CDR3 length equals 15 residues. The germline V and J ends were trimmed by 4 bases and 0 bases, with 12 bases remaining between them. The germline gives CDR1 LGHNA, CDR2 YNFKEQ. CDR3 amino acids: CASSPTGLMNTEAFF. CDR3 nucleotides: TGTGCCAGCAGCCCCACAGGGTTAATGAACACTGAAGCTTTCTTT.

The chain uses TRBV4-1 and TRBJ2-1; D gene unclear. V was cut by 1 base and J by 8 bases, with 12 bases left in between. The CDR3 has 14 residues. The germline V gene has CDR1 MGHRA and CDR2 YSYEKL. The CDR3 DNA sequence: TGCGCCAGCAGCCAAGCCCTCTCTAGTGATGAGCAGTTCTTC. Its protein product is CASSQALSSDEQFF.

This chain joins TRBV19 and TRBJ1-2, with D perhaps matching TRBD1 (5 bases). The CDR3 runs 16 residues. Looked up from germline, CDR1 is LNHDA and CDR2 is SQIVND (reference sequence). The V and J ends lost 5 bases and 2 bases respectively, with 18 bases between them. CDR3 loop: CASSRAGRVSNYGYTF. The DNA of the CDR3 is TGTGCCAGTAGTCGGGCAGGGCGTGTTTCAAACTATGGCTACACCTTC.

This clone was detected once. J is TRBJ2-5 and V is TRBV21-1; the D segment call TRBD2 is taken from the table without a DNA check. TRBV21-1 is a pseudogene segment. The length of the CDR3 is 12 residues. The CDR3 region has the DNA TGTGCCGCCCACACCCTAGCCGAGACCCAGTACTTC. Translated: CAAHTLAETQYF.

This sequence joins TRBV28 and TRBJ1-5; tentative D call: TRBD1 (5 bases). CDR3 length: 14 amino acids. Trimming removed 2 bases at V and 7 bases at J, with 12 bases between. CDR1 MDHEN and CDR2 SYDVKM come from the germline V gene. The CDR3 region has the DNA TGTGCCAGCAGTTTACCGACAGAAAACCAGCCCCAGCATTTT. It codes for CASSLPTENQPQHF.

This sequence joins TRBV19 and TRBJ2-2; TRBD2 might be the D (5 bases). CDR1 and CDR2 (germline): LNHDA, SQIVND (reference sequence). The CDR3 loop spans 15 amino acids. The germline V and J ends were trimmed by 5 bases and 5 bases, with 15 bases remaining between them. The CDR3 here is CASSSGIGGTGELFF. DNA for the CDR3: TGTGCCAGTAGTTCGGGAATAGGTGGGACCGGGGAGCTGTTTTTT.